One sample yielded the 17 T cell receptor beta chains listed below, sequenced in a study of spatial heterogeneity in lung cancer (dated by TCRdb to between 2019 and 2020). What the research found in general, with its limitations: The number of expanded intratumoral alpha and beta TCRs correlated with the tumor nonsynonymous mutation count.

This specimen's time point label, interpreted: sample taken at primary tumor resection. Their recognized antigens are unknown. The library came from 5' RACE. This sample was sequenced with a NextSeq 500. Clones were called with MiXCR by TCRdb after fastp trimmed the public reads at Q25, and only in-frame beta chains were retained. Each entry merges the rows of one CDR3 protein and shows their most common DNA and genes. The sample yields 4,800 or so distinct CDR3 sequences; around 12% were counted once. About a quarter of the sample is taken by the ten largest. The sample consisted of lung tumor tissue, taken at surgery. The source is a male donor with early-stage non-small cell lung cancer.

Regarding this clonotype: The library was designed around alpha chains, so this beta chain is a stray read whose abundance carries little weight. This chain uses TRBV6-5 with TRBJ1-2; tentatively, D is TRBD1 (5 bases). Deletions cut 5 bases from V and 9 bases from J, with 22 bases between. The length of the CDR3 is 15 residues. The germline gives CDR1 MNHEY, CDR2 SVGAGI. The CDR3 here is CASSPAGMGLVSYTF. CDR3 sequence (DNA): TGTGCCAGCAGTCCCGCGGGGATGGGGCTAGTAAGCTACACCTTC.

Regarding this clonotype: Since it is a stray read in a library aimed at alpha chains, this beta chain has a size that is not meaningful. V usage is TRBV7-2 and J usage is TRBJ2-1; 7 nucleotides match TRBD2. This CDR3 comprises 16 residues. The V and J ends lost 1 base and 8 bases, in that order; junction bases with no gene match: 11. The germline V gene has CDR1 SGHTA and CDR2 FQGNSA. The CDR3 coding sequence is TGTGCCAGCAGCTTAGTGTCTAGCGGTTTGGTGGATGAGCAGTTCTTC. It codes for CASSLVSSGLVDEQFF.

At least ten counts were recorded for this clonotype. Since the library was made to target alpha chains, this beta chain is a stray read and its abundance is not meaningful. The rearrangement links TRBV10-3 to TRBJ2-3; 7 nucleotides match TRBD1. The CDR3 covers 13 residues. Germline V gives CDR1 ENHRY, CDR2 SYGVKD. Germline trimming cut 10 bases from V and 6 bases from J; bases unmatched to any gene: 10. The CDR3 nucleotides are TGTGCCAGCCGGGACAGAGCCATGGATACGCAGTATTTT. This encodes CASRDRAMDTQYF.

This clonotype was picked up many times. Being off target in a library aimed at alpha chains, this beta chain has a size of little meaning. This chain joins TRBV28 and TRBJ1-5, with no clear D. Per the germline V gene, CDR1 is MDHEN and CDR2 is SYDVKM. V gave up 3 bases and J gave up 0 bases, with 6 bases separating them. The CDR3 runs to 14 residues. The CDR3, as DNA: TGTGCCAGCAGTTTGACACTTAGCAATCAGCCCCAGCATTTT. Translating it yields CASSLTLSNQPQHF.

The sample holds a few counts of this clonotype. This beta chain is off target for a library built for alpha chains, so its abundance means little. This chain links TRBV2 with TRBJ2-1, with 10 nucleotides matching TRBD2. CDR1 and CDR2 (germline): SNHLY, FYNNEI. The CDR3 extends over 15 amino acids. J gave up 2 bases and V 5 bases, and 3 bases lay outside the gene matches. CDR3 DNA sequence: TGTGCCAGCAGTAGCGGGAGGGATCCCTACAATGAGCAGTTCTTC. Residues: CASSSGRDPYNEQFF. Together with reference TRBV2 and TRBJ2-1, the CDR3 gives the full variable domain: EPEVTQTPSHQVTQMGQEVILRCVPISNHLYFYWYRQILGQKVEFLVSFYNNEISEKSEIFDDQFSVERPDGSNFTLKIRSTKLEDSAMYFCASSSGRDPYNEQFFGPGTRLTVL.

This clonotype occurred many times. This beta chain lies outside the target of a library built for alpha chains; its clone size means little. The gene calls are TRBV7-9 and TRBJ2-3; TRBD2 aligns across 8 bases. V lost 3 bases, J lost 5 bases, and 10 bases stayed unmatched. The CDR3 has 16 residues. In germline, CDR1 is SEHNR, CDR2 FQNEAQ (reference sequence). The DNA for the CDR3 is TGTGCCAGCAGCTTCGTTCTGTCTAGCGGGCAAGATACGCAGTATTTT. Its translation: CASSFVLSSGQDTQYF.

By share, this clonotype ranks as medium-sized. The library was built for alpha chains, so this beta chain is an off-target read and its size means little. The rearrangement joins TRBV6-2 or TRBV6-3 to TRBJ2-3, with a possible D match to TRBD2 (5 bases). This CDR3 comprises 15 residues. V shed 5 bases and J shed 0 bases, with 12 bases lying between them. Germline V gene sequence: CDR1 MNHEY, CDR2 SVGEGT. The CDR3 loop reads CASSDPRGSTDTQYF. In DNA, the CDR3 is TGTGCCAGCAGTGACCCCCGGGGTAGCACAGATACGCAGTATTTT.

Turning to this clonotype: This beta chain lies outside the target of a library built for alpha chains; its clone size means little. This chain links TRBV28 with TRBJ1-5; tentative D call: TRBD1 (6 bases). The V gene lost 6 bases and the J gene lost 4 bases, with 19 bases spanning the gap. Germline CDR1 reads MDHEN; CDR2 reads SYDVKM. CDR3 length: 16 amino acids. CDR3 bases: TGTGCCAGCAGCACCGGGACACCCAGAGGAAATCAGCCCCAGCATTTT. Translation gives CASSTGTPRGNQPQHF.

This clonotype was detected a few times. The library was built for alpha chains, so this beta chain is an off-target read and its size means little. This chain uses TRBV28 with TRBJ2-3, with D uncertain. There are 18 residues in the CDR3. In germline, CDR1 is MDHEN, CDR2 SYDVKM. Trimming shortened V by 6 bases and J by 0 bases, and 22 bases separated the two germline ends. The CDR3 is CASSPPRSGLHSTDTQYF. CDR3 sequence (DNA): TGTGCCAGCAGCCCTCCCCGGTCCGGTTTACATAGCACAGATACGCAGTATTTT.

Many counts were recorded for this clonotype. Because the library targeted alpha chains, this beta chain is an off-target read whose size means little. The chain joins TRBV29-1 to TRBJ1-4; D call uncertain. The V gene's germline CDR1 is SQVTM and CDR2 ANQGSEA. Trimming took off 2 bases at V and 10 bases at J, with 8 bases between the two ends. This CDR3 comprises 11 residues. This CDR3 reads CSVELGGKLFF. CDR3 sequence (DNA): TGCAGCGTTGAACTAGGAGGAAAACTGTTTTTT.

This clonotype occurred many times. This beta chain came through as a stray read in a library set up for alpha chains, and its size says little. The V gene is TRBV20-1, the J gene TRBJ2-3; the D gene is possibly TRBD2 (7 bases). Germline values: CDR1 DFQATT, CDR2 SNEGSKA (reference sequence). This CDR3 has 14 residues. V shed 6 bases and J shed 6 bases, with 19 bases lying between them. The DNA of the CDR3 is TGCAGTGCCCCGGAGGGGGGGAGTGGTGATACGCAGTATTTT. Amino acids: CSAPEGGSGDTQYF.

About this clonotype itself: This beta chain is a stray read from a library made for alpha chains; its abundance is not meaningful. The J gene is TRBJ2-7, the V gene TRBV20-1; tentatively, D is TRBD1 (5 bases). Trimming left V 6 bases short and J 0 bases short, with 18 bases between. This CDR3 comprises 15 residues. The germline CDR1 and CDR2 sequences are DFQATT and SNEGSKA (reference sequence). Written as DNA, the CDR3 is TGCAGTGCCCGCCCGCGTGGGGCCCTCTCCTACGAGCAGTACTTC. Translating gives CSARPRGALSYEQYF.

This clonotype is medium-sized by share. This beta chain came through as a stray read in a library set up for alpha chains, and its size says little. The V call is TRBV28, the J call TRBJ1-2; 7 nucleotides line up with TRBD1. Trimming took 3 bases from V and 2 from J; bases not matched to a gene: 6. The germline gives CDR1 MDHEN, CDR2 SYDVKM. This CDR3 is 15 amino acids long. The chain's CDR3 is CASSFYRGVNYGYTF. The CDR3 DNA sequence: TGTGCCAGCAGTTTCTACAGGGGAGTAAACTATGGCTACACCTTC.

This clonotype was counted ten times or more. Found in a library prepared for alpha chains, this beta chain is an off-target read, and its abundance has little meaning. The chain combines TRBV28 with TRBJ2-3; the match to TRBD1 covers 9 bases. Trimming took 10 bases from V and 6 from J; bases not matched to a gene: 11. CDR3 size: 14 residues. Germline V gene lookup returns CDR1 MDHEN and CDR2 SYDVKM. As DNA, the CDR3 is TGTGCCATCTCCATTACAGGGGGCTGGGATACGCAGTATTTT. Translated, it gives CAISITGGWDTQYF.

Relative to its sample, this clonotype is medium-sized. This beta chain was picked up by a library intended for alpha chains and is off target, so its count carries little meaning. The chain joins TRBV7-3 to TRBJ1-1; D perhaps matches TRBD1 (6 bases). Trimming shortened V by 1 base and J by 4 bases, and 10 bases separated the two germline ends. The CDR3 contains 14 residues. The germline gives CDR1 SGHTA, CDR2 FQGTGA. The CDR3 is CASSLSSQGTEAFF. CDR3 DNA sequence: TGTGCCAGCAGCTTAAGTTCACAGGGCACTGAAGCTTTCTTT.

As for this clonotype: This beta chain represents an off-target read in a library built for alpha chains; its size is of limited meaning. This chain connects TRBV6-6 to TRBJ2-2, with TRBD2 as a possible D gene (5 bases). Trimming took 5 bases from V and 4 from J, leaving 8 bases between them. Germline assignment: CDR1 MNHNY and CDR2 SVGAGI (reference sequence). This CDR3 contains 13 residues. In DNA, the CDR3 is TGTGCCAGCAGTGGGAGTAGCACCGGGGAGCTGTTTTTT. It codes for CASSGSSTGELFF.

This clonotype occurred many times. Within a library made for alpha chains, this beta chain is off target, and its count is uninformative. This rearrangement joins TRBV7-2 to TRBJ2-3; tentatively, D is TRBD1 or TRBD2 (5 bases each). Trimming cost V 6 bases and J 0 bases, with 7 bases left between them. The CDR3 is 13 residues long. The germline CDR1 and CDR2 sequences are SGHTA and FQGNSA. The CDR3 coding sequence is TGTGCCAGCAGGAGGGGAAGCACAGATACGCAGTATTTT. Amino acid sequence: CASRRGSTDTQYF.